The rows below give T cell receptor beta chains drawn from one sample of a study of T cells in Graves' hyperthyroidism and ophthalmopathy. TCRdb fed the multiplex PCR reads into MiXCR, producing one record per CDR3 protein. The table shows approximately 620,000 distinct CDR3 sequences, with approximately 15% occurring only once. Sequenced material: blood. These receptors all stem from a woman in her 40s with Graves' ophthalmopathy. The CDR3 runs from the conserved cysteine through the conserved F or W. Each record gives: clone size, V gene, D gene, J gene, CDR3 protein, CDR3 DNA. A D gene is named only where the DNA matches it firmly. Size values are once, few and many counts, or a class for expanded clones, and some rows have none.

clone size: many; V gene: TRBV2; D gene: TRBD1; J gene: TRBJ2-4; CDR3 protein: CASSGGEGANIQYF; CDR3 DNA: TGTGCCAGCAGTGGAGGTGAGGGGGCGAACATTCAGTACTTC
clone size: few; V gene: TRBV20-1; D gene: TRBD2; J gene: TRBJ2-1; CDR3 protein: CSARDPSGGLRGNEQFF; CDR3 DNA: TGCAGTGCTAGAGACCCTAGCGGGGGACTCCGAGGGAATGAGCAGTTCTTC
clone size: many; V gene: TRBV2; D gene: TRBD2; J gene: TRBJ2-7; CDR3 protein: CASSSGTSGSYEQYF; CDR3 DNA: TGTGCCAGCAGCTCCGGGACTAGCGGCTCCTACGAGCAGTACTTC
clone size: few; V gene: TRBV9; D gene: TRBD2; J gene: TRBJ2-7; CDR3 protein: CASSVGAGGSEQYF; CDR3 DNA: TGTGCCAGCAGCGTGGGAGCGGGAGGGTCCGAGCAGTACTTC
clone size: few; V gene: TRBV28; D gene: .; J gene: TRBJ1-3; CDR3 protein: CATTLGTYYSGNTIYF; CDR3 DNA: TGTGCCACCACCCTGGGGACATATTACTCTGGAAACACCATATATTTT
clone size: many; V gene: TRBV28; D gene: .; J gene: TRBJ1-2; CDR3 protein: CASSLHSANYGYTF; CDR3 DNA: TGTGCCAGCAGTTTACACAGCGCAAACTATGGCTACACCTTC
clone size: few; V gene: TRBV20-1; D gene: TRBD1; J gene: TRBJ2-7; CDR3 protein: CSARAAAGGYEQYF; CDR3 DNA: TGCAGTGCTAGAGCGGCGGCAGGGGGCTACGAGCAGTACTTC
clone size: many; V gene: TRBV5-4; D gene: .; J gene: TRBJ2-5; CDR3 protein: CASGTPQETQYF; CDR3 DNA: TGTGCCAGCGGGACACCTCAAGAGACCCAGTACTTC
clone size: .; V gene: TRBV7-3; D gene: .; J gene: TRBJ1-1; CDR3 protein: CASSLTVDPNTEAFF; CDR3 DNA: TGTGCCAGCAGCTTAACCGTGGACCCGAACACTGAAGCTTTCTTT
clone size: few; V gene: TRBV19; D gene: .; J gene: TRBJ2-7; CDR3 protein: CASSFSRNYEQYF; CDR3 DNA: TGTGCCAGTAGTTTCTCGCGAAACTACGAGCAGTACTTC
clone size: many; V gene: TRBV2; D gene: .; J gene: TRBJ2-1; CDR3 protein: CAIRLGSGTYNEQFF; CDR3 DNA: TGTGCCATCCGACTGGGTAGCGGCACCTACAATGAGCAGTTCTTC
clone size: many; V gene: TRBV7-9; D gene: .; J gene: TRBJ1-2; CDR3 protein: CASSLGGEVGYTF; CDR3 DNA: TGTGCCAGCAGCTTGGGCGGAGAAGTTGGCTACACCTTC
clone size: many; V gene: TRBV11-2; D gene: .; J gene: TRBJ2-2; CDR3 protein: CASSPLMTGELFF; CDR3 DNA: TGTGCCAGCAGCCCCCTTATGACCGGGGAGCTGTTTTTT
clone size: .; V gene: TRBV12-3/TRBV12-4; D gene: .; J gene: TRBJ1-5; CDR3 protein: CASRHEGVGQPQHF; CDR3 DNA: TGTGCCAGCAGACATGAGGGGGTTGGGCAGCCCCAGCATTTT
clone size: .; V gene: TRBV11-2; D gene: TRBD1; J gene: TRBJ2-4; CDR3 protein: CANSQNFGTGLAKNIQYF; CDR3 DNA: TGTGCCAACAGCCAAAACTTCGGGACAGGTCTAGCCAAAAACATTCAGTACTTC
clone size: few; V gene: TRBV5-1; D gene: .; J gene: TRBJ1-1; CDR3 protein: CASSSQGSNTEAFF; CDR3 DNA: TGCGCCAGCAGCTCCCAGGGCTCGAACACTGAAGCTTTCTTT
clone size: .; V gene: TRBV20-1; D gene: TRBD1; J gene: TRBJ1-1; CDR3 protein: CSVVTGSNTEAFF; CDR3 DNA: TGCAGTGTCGTGACAGGGTCGAACACTGAAGCTTTCTTT
clone size: few; V gene: TRBV11-2; D gene: .; J gene: TRBJ1-6; CDR3 protein: CASSLEEGGGSPLHF; CDR3 DNA: TGTGCCAGCAGCTTAGAGGAAGGTGGTGGATCACCCCTCCACTTT
clone size: many; V gene: TRBV2; D gene: .; J gene: TRBJ2-4; CDR3 protein: CASSEGNIQYF; CDR3 DNA: TGTGCCAGCAGTGAAGGAAACATTCAGTACTTC
clone size: many; V gene: TRBV7-2; D gene: TRBD1; J gene: TRBJ1-2; CDR3 protein: CASSLDREGGYTF; CDR3 DNA: TGTGCCAGCAGCTTGGACAGGGAAGGGGGCTACACCTTC
clone size: many; V gene: TRBV30; D gene: TRBD1; J gene: TRBJ1-1; CDR3 protein: CAWIGQGNTEAFF; CDR3 DNA: TGTGCCTGGATCGGACAGGGGAACACTGAAGCTTTCTTT
clone size: .; V gene: TRBV15; D gene: .; J gene: TRBJ1-2; CDR3 protein: CATSSKSGTGYGYTF; CDR3 DNA: TGTGCCACCAGCTCAAAATCAGGGACGGGCTATGGCTACACCTTC
clone size: once; V gene: TRBV18; D gene: .; J gene: TRBJ2-5; CDR3 protein: CASSPPGQEAQYF; CDR3 DNA: TGTGCCAGCTCACCGCCCGGACAAGAGGCCCAGTACTTC
clone size: .; V gene: TRBV7-8; D gene: TRBD1; J gene: TRBJ1-1; CDR3 protein: CASSLHGQGHTEAFF; CDR3 DNA: TGTGCCAGCAGCTTACACGGACAGGGCCACACTGAAGCTTTCTTT
clone size: many; V gene: TRBV2; D gene: .; J gene: TRBJ1-2; CDR3 protein: CASSPTRVEYGYTF; CDR3 DNA: TGTGCCAGCAGCCCTACGCGGGTAGAGTATGGCTACACCTTC
clone size: .; V gene: TRBV2; D gene: TRBD1; J gene: TRBJ1-6; CDR3 protein: CASSYRGQGSPLHF; CDR3 DNA: TGTGCCAGCAGTTACAGGGGGCAAGGATCACCCCTCCACTTT
clone size: many; V gene: TRBV2; D gene: .; J gene: TRBJ2-5; CDR3 protein: CASGGQAMETQYF; CDR3 DNA: TGTGCCAGCGGGGGGCAGGCCATGGAGACCCAGTACTTC
clone size: few; V gene: TRBV4-1; D gene: TRBD1; J gene: TRBJ2-1; CDR3 protein: CASSQNPGQGAYNEQFF; CDR3 DNA: TGCGCCAGCAGCCAAAATCCGGGACAGGGGGCCTACAATGAGCAGTTCTTC
clone size: few; V gene: TRBV4-1; D gene: .; J gene: TRBJ2-4; CDR3 protein: CASSQVGGAGAKNIQYF; CDR3 DNA: TGCGCCAGCAGCCAAGTGGGGGGCGCCGGAGCCAAAAACATTCAGTACTTC
clone size: few; V gene: TRBV29-1; D gene: TRBD1; J gene: TRBJ2-7; CDR3 protein: CSVGDRSYEQYF; CDR3 DNA: TGCAGCGTTGGGGACAGGAGCTACGAGCAGTACTTC
clone size: few; V gene: TRBV7-9; D gene: .; J gene: TRBJ2-5; CDR3 protein: CASSPNTGQETQYF; CDR3 DNA: TGTGCCAGCAGCCCAAACACGGGCCAAGAGACCCAGTACTTC
clone size: .; V gene: TRBV5-1; D gene: .; J gene: TRBJ2-3; CDR3 protein: CASSLDRGGDTQYF; CDR3 DNA: TGCGCCAGCAGCTTAGACAGGGGAGGGGATACGCAGTATTTT
clone size: many; V gene: TRBV7-2; D gene: .; J gene: TRBJ2-7; CDR3 protein: CASSQENEPLYEQYF; CDR3 DNA: TGTGCCAGCAGCCAGGAAAATGAGCCCCTCTACGAGCAGTACTTC
clone size: .; V gene: TRBV6-4; D gene: .; J gene: TRBJ2-1; CDR3 protein: CASSDSHRGAASYNEQFF; CDR3 DNA: TGTGCCAGCAGTGACTCCCATCGGGGGGCAGCCTCCTACAATGAGCAGTTCTTC
clone size: many; V gene: TRBV2; D gene: TRBD2; J gene: TRBJ2-5; CDR3 protein: CASRRIRLLSRGGQETQYF; CDR3 DNA: TGTGCCAGCAGACGCATCCGGCTCCTCTCGCGGGGGGGACAAGAGACCCAGTACTTC
clone size: few; V gene: TRBV20-1; D gene: TRBD2; J gene: TRBJ2-3; CDR3 protein: CSASGAGAPADTQYF; CDR3 DNA: TGCAGTGCTAGCGGGGCGGGAGCCCCCGCAGATACGCAGTATTTT
clone size: many; V gene: TRBV20-1; D gene: TRBD2; J gene: TRBJ2-7; CDR3 protein: CSARVGEGDEQYF; CDR3 DNA: TGCAGTGCTAGAGTCGGGGAGGGCGACGAGCAGTACTTC
clone size: .; V gene: TRBV10-3; D gene: .; J gene: TRBJ1-2; CDR3 protein: CAISGSTPGGSYTF; CDR3 DNA: TGTGCCATCAGTGGGTCGACCCCGGGGGGTAGCTACACCTTC
clone size: many; V gene: TRBV20-1; D gene: TRBD2; J gene: TRBJ2-1; CDR3 protein: CSASPLLSGGASDNEQFF; CDR3 DNA: TGCAGTGCTAGCCCCCTCCTTAGCGGGGGGGCTTCGGACAATGAGCAGTTCTTC
clone size: many; V gene: TRBV28; D gene: TRBD2; J gene: TRBJ2-2; CDR3 protein: CASREAGWTGELFF; CDR3 DNA: TGTGCCAGCAGAGAAGCGGGGTGGACCGGGGAGCTGTTTTTT
clone size: few; V gene: TRBV29-1; D gene: TRBD1; J gene: TRBJ1-1; CDR3 protein: CSVVGQGGTRETEAFF; CDR3 DNA: TGCAGCGTTGTCGGACAGGGGGGTACACGGGAGACTGAAGCTTTCTTT
clone size: few; V gene: TRBV14; D gene: TRBD1; J gene: TRBJ1-2; CDR3 protein: CASSQLQGTANYGYTF; CDR3 DNA: TGTGCCAGCAGCCAACTACAGGGGACTGCTAACTATGGCTACACCTTC
clone size: few; V gene: TRBV7-2; D gene: .; J gene: TRBJ2-5; CDR3 protein: CASSPDTRVEETQYF; CDR3 DNA: TGTGCCAGCAGCCCGGATACGAGAGTAGAAGAGACCCAGTACTTC
clone size: .; V gene: TRBV9; D gene: TRBD2; J gene: TRBJ2-1; CDR3 protein: CASSVGGLAGNEQFF; CDR3 DNA: TGTGCCAGCAGCGTAGGGGGACTAGCGGGGAATGAGCAGTTCTTC
clone size: .; V gene: TRBV7-8; D gene: .; J gene: TRBJ1-1; CDR3 protein: CASSLGSRVITEAFF; CDR3 DNA: TGTGCCAGCAGCTTGGGTTCACGGGTGATCACTGAAGCTTTCTTT
clone size: few; V gene: TRBV14; D gene: .; J gene: TRBJ1-2; CDR3 protein: CASSQAGNYGYTF; CDR3 DNA: TGTGCCAGCAGCCAAGCAGGGAACTATGGCTACACCTTC
clone size: many; V gene: TRBV28; D gene: TRBD1; J gene: TRBJ2-7; CDR3 protein: CASSQTGPILGEQYF; CDR3 DNA: TGTGCCAGCAGCCAGACAGGGCCCATTTTGGGGGAGCAGTACTTC
clone size: many; V gene: TRBV3-1; D gene: TRBD1; J gene: TRBJ1-2; CDR3 protein: CASSQDAGQGAYGYTF; CDR3 DNA: TGTGCCAGCAGCCAAGATGCGGGACAGGGGGCCTATGGCTACACCTTC
clone size: many; V gene: TRBV13; D gene: .; J gene: TRBJ2-7; CDR3 protein: CASSYGSAGEQYF; CDR3 DNA: TGTGCCAGCAGTTACGGCAGCGCAGGCGAGCAGTACTTC
clone size: few; V gene: TRBV27; D gene: TRBD2; J gene: TRBJ2-2; CDR3 protein: CASSLWSGRGSGELFF; CDR3 DNA: TGTGCCAGCAGTTTATGGAGCGGGAGAGGCTCCGGGGAGCTGTTTTTT
clone size: .; V gene: TRBV12-3/TRBV12-4; D gene: TRBD2; J gene: TRBJ2-7; CDR3 protein: CASTGGYLAGGPYEQYF; CDR3 DNA: TGTGCCAGCACCGGCGGCTATCTAGCGGGAGGGCCCTACGAGCAGTACTTC
clone size: few; V gene: TRBV4-1; D gene: .; J gene: TRBJ2-7; CDR3 protein: CASSPSPGESYEQYF; CDR3 DNA: TGCGCCAGCAGCCCATCTCCGGGAGAGAGCTACGAGCAGTACTTC
clone size: .; V gene: TRBV11-2; D gene: .; J gene: TRBJ2-1; CDR3 protein: CASSLNREETQFF; CDR3 DNA: TGTGCCAGCAGCCTAAACAGAGAAGAGACCCAGTTCTTC
clone size: .; V gene: TRBV4-1; D gene: .; J gene: TRBJ1-1; CDR3 protein: CASSGPLLGTEAFF; CDR3 DNA: TGCGCCAGCAGCGGACCCCTTCTGGGCACTGAAGCTTTCTTT